Sequencing of this T cell receptor (beta chain) was carried out in a study of cytomegalovirus exposure and HLA in healthy donors (TCRdb year 2017). Regarding the study in general: According to an earlier analysis of 587 of the donors, roughly 180 million T cells yielded 117 million unique TCR beta sequences and around 300 Gb of sequence data. Roughly 290 gigabases of sequencing data and around 88 million unique TCR sequences made up an early release that covered approximately 700 HLA-typed donors. The study aimed to test whether cataloging public T cell receptors could reveal signatures of past pathogen exposure. Alongside the repertoire data, information on donor age, sex, ethnicity and CMV serostatus was compiled. In addition to the first cohort of 650 to 800 subjects, a separate validation cohort of 100 to 150 different subjects was used. Typing coverage varied by locus: roughly 620-630 donors for A, B, C, DRB1 and DQB1; approximately 500 for DQA1; approximately 570 for DPA1; approximately 490 for DPB1. Of the 350 to 400 genotyped donors, around 81% fell in the genetic ancestry cluster associated with self-reported Caucasian donors. Among about 410 genotyped donors of the cohort, an average of approximately 220,000 unique TCR beta nucleotide sequences was sequenced per donor, of which 15% to 20% were non-productive. Class I and class II HLA loci were covered by the typing at four-digit resolution. Every repertoire in the discovery cohort had been generated on one and the same sequencing platform. The T cell repertoires of 666 subjects were profiled by immunosequencing and related to cytomegalovirus serostatus. An earlier analysis of some 500 of the donors used high-throughput TCR beta sequencing to judge whether each TCR beta V gene segment behaved as functional or pseudogenic. Rather than drawing on any new phenotypic data, the later analysis identified candidate immune exposures from TCR beta sequences and the way those sequences occurred across donors. A later genetic analysis took genome-wide SNP genotypes for about 60% of the roughly 670 donors and used that subset as a discovery cohort. To predict cytomegalovirus infection status, the study brought together high-throughput TCR immunosequencing, statistical association of individual TCRs with disease status, and machine learning. A later analysis re-analyzed previously published TCR beta repertoires from 500 to 700 donors and added high-resolution HLA genotyping to study TCR occurrence patterns. Four or five DR-DQ haplotypes were handled as single units for association and clustering because linkage in the cohort was strong. Points the paper makes about the study in general: Linkage disequilibrium might explain the correlated functional status among segregating V segments, but an unknown experimental factor could not be ruled out. A later analysis found that most CMV-associated TCR beta chains appeared HLA-restricted, with HLA associations seemingly driven largely by CMV exposure. Only TCR beta chains were sequenced in this cohort, and the absence of alpha or paired-chain data limited detectable features. Most TCR sequences were observed very rarely across donors, whereas some public TCRs were present in many individuals. When HLA alleles, especially DR and DQ, strongly co-occurred, TCR associations were difficult to assign to individual alleles. V-gene and J-gene trimming of TCR beta chains was associated with a missense DCLRE1C variant in a later genetic analysis, and the association was replicated in an independent cohort. Cytomegalovirus status was reported to be diagnosed by the classifier with high specificity and sensitivity in both the original and validation cohorts. The authors suggested that the approach could potentially be extended to other disease states and immunological phenotypes. The sequencing pipeline was judged likely to have produced a cluster of highly shared sequence variants as a technical artifact. According to a later analysis, parvovirus B19, influenza, CMV and Epstein-Barr virus appeared linked to several top co-occurrence clusters. In a later analysis, the rate of TCR association differed among HLA loci, with DRB1 alleles having the most associated TCRs and HLA-C alleles having the fewest. HLA typing was unavailable for some donors at each locus, so association tests used only the typed subset. Immune exposure information for the cohort was limited to CMV serostatus. About 17 rarely observed V segments, including chromosome 9 orphons, were excluded from the earlier analysis of about 610 of the donors because counts were too low. In vitro tests confirmed that three of the cytomegalovirus-associated TCR beta chains recognize cytomegalovirus antigens. The study gave a list of about 160 TCR beta chains associated with cytomegalovirus. In a later analysis, HLA-associated TCR beta chains showed more clonal expansion and lower generation probabilities than non-associated chains that were equally common. According to a later genetic analysis, donors in an Asian-associated ancestry cluster had fewer N-insertions in productive TCRs than the approximately 700-donor mean. Presence/absence analyses assumed roughly uniform sequencing depth across donors, an assumption that may not hold. In a later analysis, some 17,000 TCR beta sequences were associated with specific HLA alleles at a false discovery rate of 0.05. A further reported finding was that TCR beta sequences accurately predicted the HLA-A and HLA-B alleles for most subjects in the first cohort. In an earlier analysis of 587 of the donors, most TCR beta V segments appeared in productive rearrangements about 90% or about 30% of the time, broadly matching IMGT annotations.

In total, about 650 healthy bone marrow donors made up the cohort. At the time of sampling, all cohort members were nominally healthy, though unrecorded immune exposures were likely present. The donor tested CMV seronegative, placing the donor among the 352 seronegative members of the cohort. A peripheral blood sample was collected from each donor, and TCR beta sequencing was performed on peripheral blood mononuclear cells. The Qiagen DNeasy Blood Extraction Kit was used to extract genomic DNA from the blood cell samples. With regard to this clone: What this receptor recognizes is not known.

Library construction relied on the immunoSEQ multiplex PCR assay. For the multiplex PCR, a mixture combining 60 forward primers for TCR Vbeta segments and 13 reverse primers for TCR Jbeta segments was used. The CDR3 region of rearranged TCR beta genes was amplified from genomic DNA with a multiplex PCR assay. The Illumina HiSeq System was used to sequence the amplified TCR beta libraries as 87-base-pair reads. The authors processed their data as follows. In a later analysis, some 80 million unique TCR beta chains were counted across the roughly 670 repertoires, and roughly 11 million of these chains were shared by at least two donors. Raw reads were error-corrected and collapsed into unique sequences with a nearest-neighbor algorithm that merged closely related sequences to remove PCR and sequencing errors. To assign V, D and J gene segments, CDR3 sequences were aligned to IMGT reference sequences. For a sequence to be retained, a match of at least six nucleotides to both a V gene segment and a J gene segment was required. Rearrangements were called productive when the CDR3 lacked stop codons and stayed in frame with V and J; all others were non-productive. Following IMGT convention, CDR3 was defined as the stretch from the second conserved V-encoded cysteine up to the conserved J-encoded phenylalanine. In an earlier analysis of just under 600 of the donors, sequences lacking an unambiguous match to a single V gene segment were excluded. An earlier analysis of a few hundred of the donors classified V segments as functional when productive rearrangements were above 56.7% and as segregating when the standard deviation between donors was above 5%. A statistical classification framework was developed to diagnose cytomegalovirus status using the catalog of TCR beta chain sequences. In a later analysis, V and J genes were assigned by comparing TCR nucleotide sequences against IMGT/GENE-DB human TR gene sequences. The TCRdist pipeline was used in a later analysis to assign CDR3 sequences and most-parsimonious VDJ recombination scenarios. In a later analysis, each TCR beta chain was defined by its CDR3 amino acid sequence together with its V-gene family, and reads without a unique V-gene family were excluded. As a way to deal with suspected cross-contamination and a sequencing artifact, a later analysis dropped 450 to 600 nucleotide sequences that were highly shared and had low generation probability. In a later analysis, a clonal expansion index for each public chain was calculated from normalized within-repertoire ranks of inferred template counts. In a later analysis, generation probabilities were computed with a VDJ recombination model fitted to out-of-frame rearrangements, and the resulting probabilities were checked against IGoR. Hypergeometric tests were used in a later analysis to score TCR-TCR, TCR-HLA and TCR-CMV co-occurrence, with a repertoire-size bias correction applied to the TCR pairs. To estimate false discovery rates, a later analysis permuted the HLA or CMV assignments 20 times. In a later analysis, co-occurring TCRs were grouped with DBSCAN, and TCRdist sequence similarity was added when clustering was performed within HLA-allele-positive subsets. Repertoires with fewer than 30,000 or more than 120,000 public chains were left out of co-occurrence clustering, as were about 5 repertoires with anomalous nucleotide sharing. The table comes from immuneACCESS by way of TCRdb, which keeps in-frame sequences with V and J called. Part of the clones is missing from these tables; in studies checked, under half for an unresolved V gene and the rest for unknown reasons. The DNA was the basis for D and trimming; V, J and clone size are from that table. The sample table on file contains 55,000 to 75,000 clones. Around 4.2% of the sample belongs to the ten largest clones.

This clonotype was sampled from a male donor in good health and CMV-seronegative. Sequencing was carried out using PBMCs.

The CDR3 reads as follows: CASSYGRNNQPQHF. At the DNA level, the sequence is TGTGCCAGCAGTTACGGCAGAAACAATCAGCCCCAGCATTTT. The chain is made from TRBV6-5 and TRBJ1-5; no D gene call is confident. Including the terminal cysteine and phenylalanine, the CDR3 comprises 14 residues. Only CDR3 DNA is held: 42 bases, read in frame from base 1. Between the V and J ends, shortened by 2 bases and 3 bases respectively, the junction contains 8 bases. CDR1 and CDR2 are read off the germline V gene as MNHEY and SVGAGI.